This T cell receptor beta chain was sequenced for a study of identical twins. This clonotype was seen more than once but under ten times. The antigen is not known. A universal primer site was added by template switching, and unique molecular identifiers were carried by the cDNA. TCRdb reprocessed the 5' RACE reads with MiXCR, giving one entry per CDR3 protein. This sample yields 500,000 to 700,000 distinct CDR3 sequences, of which around 7.5% are seen a single time; roughly 1.6% belongs to the top ten. Study results and limitations: Zero-insertion results could be subject to partial confounding by invariant MAIT and iNKT cells. Excess twin sharing in beta out-of-frame sequences was weaker.

Germline CDR1 MGHRA, CDR2 YSYEKL. Trimming pared 1 base from V and 6 bases from J, leaving 10 bases between. The CDR3 length is 13 residues. The same sample was also studied in work on yellow fever vaccine responses in identical twins.

The chain employs TRBV4-1 and TRBJ2-7; D remains unclear. This TCR was recovered from a woman between 18 and 29 years old in good health. What was sequenced was PBMCs. The CDR3 protein is CASSQVAGTEQYF. The DNA for the CDR3 is TGCGCCAGCAGCCAAGTGGCAGGAACCGAGCAGTACTTC.